These 27 T cell receptor beta chains came from one sample sequenced in a study of T cell repertoires in cytomegalovirus infection. TCRdb re-called the reads with MiXCR, one entry per CDR3 protein. The data contain some 150,000 distinct CDR3 sequences, 32% of them seen just once; the ten biggest clones take up around 50%. For these TCRs, the target antigens are not known. The input for sequencing was CD8+ T cells from cultured PBMCs, taken from culture after CMV antigen stimulation. These receptor sequences come from a human donor in good health (CMV status not recorded). Some clones in this sample may be carry-over from other donors' samples.

This clonotype was detected a few times. The chain carries TRBV19 and TRBJ1-2, with unresolved D. Germline-derived CDR1 and CDR2 are LNHDA and SQIVND (reference sequence). The CDR3 totals 12 residues. V was trimmed by 7 bases and J by 4 bases, leaving 10 bases between them. CDR3 amino acids: CASTREGYGYTF. The CDR3 DNA sequence: TGTGCCAGTACCCGAGAGGGCTATGGCTACACCTTC.

Note on this clonotype: A much larger clone is a single base away; this may be a read error. Here the CDR3 DNA reads TGTGCCAGCAGCCGGACTAGCGGGGATCGAGAGACCCAGTACTTC. Its protein product is CASSRTSGDRETQYF. The chain recombines TRBV7-6 with TRBJ2-5; TRBD2 aligns across 12 bases. The CDR3 runs to 15 residues. The V gene's germline CDR1 is SGHVS and CDR2 FNYEAQ. The V segment lost 5 bases and the J segment 4 bases; nucleotides outside the gene matches: 5.

This clonotype was counted at least ten times. This chain joins TRBV7-2 and TRBJ2-1; TRBD2 matches at 12 bases. Looked up from germline, CDR1 is SGHTA and CDR2 is FQGNSA. The V and J ends lost 3 bases and 6 bases, in that order; junction bases with no gene match: 3. The CDR3 is 15 residues long. The CDR3 loop reads CASSFTSGGTNEQFF. The DNA for the CDR3 is TGTGCCAGCAGCTTCACTAGCGGGGGGACCAATGAGCAGTTCTTC.

The chain joins TRBV11-2 to TRBJ2-5, with a possible D match to TRBD1 (5 bases). The length of the CDR3 is 15 residues. The germline CDR1 and CDR2 sequences are SGHAT and FQNNGV. V lost 5 bases, J lost 9 bases, and 22 bases lay in between. Here the CDR3 DNA reads TGTGCCAGCAGCCAGGGTCGTGGGGCCCAGTACTCCCAGTACTTC. It codes for CASSQGRGAQYSQYF.

This rearrangement joins TRBV25-1 to TRBJ2-5, with D hard to call. The V gene lost 2 bases and the J gene lost 2 bases, with 15 bases spanning the gap. The CDR3 consists of 16 residues. Germline CDR1 and CDR2: MGHDK and SYGVNS. The CDR3 sequence: CASSEEWVGRQETQYF. The CDR3 DNA follows: TGTGCCAGCAGTGAAGAATGGGTAGGGCGACAAGAGACCCAGTACTTC.

This clonotype was seen a few times. This rearrangement joins TRBV28 to TRBJ1-3; D not resolved. Germline V gene data show CDR1 as MDHEN and CDR2 as SYDVKM. The CDR3 has 16 residues. Trimming cost V 3 bases and J 2 bases, with 14 bases left between them. The CDR3 DNA reads TGTGCCAGCAGTTTGGTGAGAGGGATGGCTGGAAACACCATATATTTT. Protein: CASSLVRGMAGNTIYF.

The chain employs TRBV7-9 and TRBJ2-1, with 11 bases that match TRBD2. CDR1 is SEHNR, CDR2 FQNEAQ, per germline (reference sequence). The CDR3 is 19 residues long. Trimming cost V 1 base and J 1 base; bases outside gene matches: 9. The CDR3 protein is CASSLEGSGGAESYNEQFF. The CDR3 DNA reads TGTGCCAGCAGCTTAGAAGGTAGCGGGGGGGCAGAATCCTACAATGAGCAGTTCTTC.

The CDR3 here is CASSHSVGGYYEQYF. In DNA form, the CDR3 reads TGCGCCAGCAGCCACTCGGTGGGAGGGTACTACGAGCAGTACTTC. The chain joins TRBV4-1 to TRBJ2-7, with 7 positions matching TRBD2. With V trimmed by 3 bases and J by 3 bases, 8 bases remained unmatched. Germline lookup yields CDR1 MGHRA and CDR2 YSYEKL. This CDR3 region has 15 residues.

This clonotype has more than one count but fewer than ten. This chain connects TRBV13 to TRBJ1-2, with D hard to call. Per germline, CDR1 PRHDT and CDR2 FYEKMQ (reference sequence). V dropped 5 bases and J dropped 2 bases, with 15 bases sitting between them. This CDR3 has 15 amino acids. The CDR3 loop reads CASSIFFDPNYGYTF. The CDR3 bases are TGTGCCAGCAGCATTTTTTTCGACCCAAACTATGGCTACACCTTC.

This clonotype was observed a single time. The rearrangement links TRBV6-5 to TRBJ2-2, with D uncertain. Trimming stripped 5 bases from V and 3 bases from J, with 10 bases between. Germline CDR1 MNHEY, CDR2 SVGAGI. This CDR3 is 14 amino acids long. CDR3: CASSPQEDTGELFF. The CDR3 DNA reads as TGTGCCAGCAGTCCCCAAGAGGACACCGGGGAGCTGTTTTTT.

This clonotype was seen repeatedly, ten times or more. The chain joins TRBV27 to TRBJ1-2, with unresolved D. This CDR3 is 13 amino acids long. The germline V gene encodes CDR1 MNHEY and CDR2 SMNVEV (reference sequence). Between the trimmed V and J ends, which lost 2 bases and 10 bases, there was a span of 14 bases. The CDR3 loop is CASSLRWGDHYTF. CDR3 nucleotides: TGTGCCAGCAGTTTAAGGTGGGGAGATCACTACACCTTC.

This clonotype was counted a few times. Written as DNA, the CDR3 is TGTGCCAGCAGCTTAGCAGTGAACTCCTACGAGCAGTACTTC. Protein product: CASSLAVNSYEQYF. The chain recombines TRBV7-8 with TRBJ2-7; no firm D call. Germline V CDR1 and CDR2: SGHVS, FQNEAQ. V lost 0 bases and J lost 0, with 6 bases in between. The CDR3 is made up of 14 amino acids.

The genes are TRBV11-2 and TRBJ2-3; TRBD2 agrees at 7 bases. The J segment lost 2 bases and the V segment lost 5 bases, leaving 4 bases of the junction unmatched. CDR3 length equals 14 residues. The germline CDR1 and CDR2 sequences are SGHAT and FQNNGV. The CDR3 loop is CASSPSGDTDTQYF. The CDR3 bases are TGTGCCAGCAGCCCAAGCGGGGACACAGATACGCAGTATTTT.

This chain joins TRBV12-3 or TRBV12-4 and TRBJ2-5; 7 bases map to TRBD2. The length of the CDR3 is 14 residues. Trimming took 5 bases from V and 5 from J; bases not matched to a gene: 8. Written as DNA, the CDR3 is TGTGCCAGCAGTCGAGAACTAGCGCGGGAGACCCAGTACTTC. Residues: CASSRELARETQYF.

This clonotype was seen many times. This chain connects TRBV7-7 to TRBJ2-2; D not resolved. This CDR3 has 14 residues. The germline gives CDR1 SSHAT, CDR2 FNYEAQ (reference sequence). V was shortened by 5 bases and J by 0 bases, with 7 bases between the two germline ends. CDR3 region: CASSPDPNTGELFF. DNA of the CDR3: TGTGCCAGCAGCCCCGATCCGAACACCGGGGAGCTGTTTTTT.

This rearrangement joins TRBV6-8 to TRBJ2-7; 7 bases match TRBD1. Germline CDR1 is MNHGY and CDR2 is SAAAGT. The CDR3 runs to 13 residues. Losses at the gene ends were 8 bases for V and 3 bases for J; bases not matched to a gene: 7. CDR3 sequence reads: CASAPGQSYEQYF. The DNA of the CDR3 is TGTGCCAGCGCTCCGGGACAGAGCTACGAGCAGTACTTC.

This clonotype was found a few times. This chain uses TRBV5-1 with TRBJ2-5; 7 nucleotides line up with TRBD1. Germline-derived CDR1 and CDR2 are SGHRS and YFSETQ. This CDR3 has 15 amino acids. Unmatched junction bases numbered 4, after V lost 2 bases and J lost 0 bases. The chain's CDR3 is CASSLGDSYQETQYF. CDR3 nucleotides: TGCGCCAGCAGCTTAGGGGACAGCTACCAAGAGACCCAGTACTTC.

This clonotype was detected once. For the CDR3, the DNA is TGCAGTGCTGAGGCTGTCCCCAATGAGCAGTTCTTC. This codes for CSAEAVPNEQFF. The chain combines TRBV20-1 with TRBJ2-1; no firm D call. Trimming cost V 5 bases and J 6 bases, with 11 bases left between them. The CDR3 is 12 amino acids. Germline lookup yields CDR1 DFQATT and CDR2 SNEGSKA (reference sequence).

The table lists this clonotype with many counts. The chain combines TRBV6-5 with TRBJ1-2, with 8 bases identical to TRBD1. The CDR3 covers 15 residues. J was trimmed by 3 bases and V by 10 bases; bases with no gene match: 13. Germline CDR1 MNHEY, CDR2 SVGAGI. CDR3 amino acids: CATQGDGGQDYGYTF. DNA of the CDR3: TGTGCCACCCAGGGGGACGGGGGACAGGACTATGGCTACACCTTC.

The V call is TRBV27, the J call TRBJ2-5; 9 nucleotides align to TRBD1. The germline gives CDR1 MNHEY, CDR2 SMNVEV (reference sequence). This CDR3 spans 14 amino acids. Trimming took 4 bases from V and 4 from J; bases not matched to a gene: 4. The CDR3 nucleotides read TGTGCCAGCAGTTGGACAGGGGCGCCAGAGACCCAGTACTTC. This sequence encodes CASSWTGAPETQYF.

V gene TRBV5-4 combines with J gene TRBJ2-2; TRBD1 or TRBD2 may be the D gene (5 bases each). Trimming removed 3 bases at V and 3 bases at J, with 12 bases between. Germline loops: CDR1 SGHNT, CDR2 YYREEE (reference sequence). The CDR3 has 15 residues. CDR3 protein: CASSYEGDHTGELFF. CDR3 in DNA: TGTGCCAGCAGCTATGAAGGGGACCACACCGGGGAGCTGTTTTTT.

CDR3 sequence (DNA): TGTGCCAGCAGCTTAGACCGTCGGGGGTCCTACGAGCAGTACTTC. It codes for CASSLDRRGSYEQYF. The chain recombines TRBV7-9 with TRBJ2-7; D may be TRBD2 (6 bases). Germline loops: CDR1 SEHNR, CDR2 FQNEAQ (reference sequence). Trimming took off 1 base at V and 1 base at J, with 11 bases between the two ends. This CDR3 comprises 15 residues.

The V and J genes are TRBV12-3 or TRBV12-4 and TRBJ2-4; D may be TRBD2 (6 bases). This CDR3 comprises 15 residues. V lost 6 bases to trimming and J lost 0 bases, with 12 bases between them. In DNA form, the CDR3 reads TGTGCCAGCAGCCCGGGGGAGCTAGCCAAAAACATTCAGTACTTC. Translated: CASSPGELAKNIQYF.

This clonotype was detected ten times or more. The gene calls are TRBV6-2 or TRBV6-3 and TRBJ2-3; no firm D call. Germline V gene lookup returns CDR1 MNHEY and CDR2 SVGEGT. This CDR3 contains 14 residues. V lost 6 bases and J 3 bases, leaving 13 bases between the germline ends. The CDR3 is CASSLMLRTDTQYF. The DNA for the CDR3 is TGTGCCAGCAGCCTGATGCTCCGAACAGATACGCAGTATTTT.

This clonotype was seen more than once but under ten times. This chain uses TRBV7-8 with TRBJ2-1; no reliable D call. The V end was cut by 3 bases, the J end by 7 bases, with 4 bases between. In germline, CDR1 is SGHVS, CDR2 FQNEAQ. The CDR3 has 11 residues. CDR3 residues: CASSLINEQFF. Written as DNA, the CDR3 is TGTGCCAGCAGCTTGATAAATGAGCAGTTCTTC.

The rearrangement uses TRBV24-1 and TRBJ2-1, with D tentatively TRBD1 (6 bases). The CDR3 totals 12 residues. Germline assignment: CDR1 KGHDR and CDR2 SFDVKD. V lost 5 bases to trimming and J lost 9 bases, with 10 bases between them. In nucleotides, the CDR3 is TGTGCCACCAGTGTCGACAGGAGTGAGCAGTTCTTC. Protein product: CATSVDRSEQFF.

This clonotype was detected a few times. The V gene is TRBV4-1, the J gene TRBJ2-7; D gene ambiguous. Germline V gene data show CDR1 as MGHRA and CDR2 as YSYEKL. V lost 5 bases and J 2 bases, leaving 13 bases between the germline ends. The CDR3 loop spans 14 amino acids. Here the CDR3 reads CASSVGPSAYEQYF. The CDR3 DNA reads as TGCGCCAGCAGCGTAGGGCCCAGCGCCTACGAGCAGTACTTC.